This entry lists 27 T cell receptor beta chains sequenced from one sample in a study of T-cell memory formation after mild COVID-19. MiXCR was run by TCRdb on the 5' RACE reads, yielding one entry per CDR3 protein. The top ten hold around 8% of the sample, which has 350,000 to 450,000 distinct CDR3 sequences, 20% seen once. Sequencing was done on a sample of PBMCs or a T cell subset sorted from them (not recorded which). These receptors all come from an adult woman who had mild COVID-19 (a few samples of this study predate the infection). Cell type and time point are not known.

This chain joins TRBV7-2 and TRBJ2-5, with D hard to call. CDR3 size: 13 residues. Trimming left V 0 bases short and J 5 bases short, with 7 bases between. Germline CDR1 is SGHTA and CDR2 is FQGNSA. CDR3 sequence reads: CASSLAERETQYF. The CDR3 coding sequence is TGTGCCAGCAGCTTAGCAGAGAGGGAGACCCAGTACTTC.

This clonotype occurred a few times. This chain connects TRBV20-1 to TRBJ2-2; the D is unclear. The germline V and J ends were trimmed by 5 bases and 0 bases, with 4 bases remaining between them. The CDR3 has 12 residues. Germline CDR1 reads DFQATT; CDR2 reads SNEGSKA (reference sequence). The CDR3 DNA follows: TGCAGTGCTGGACCGAACACCGGGGAGCTGTTTTTT. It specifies CSAGPNTGELFF.

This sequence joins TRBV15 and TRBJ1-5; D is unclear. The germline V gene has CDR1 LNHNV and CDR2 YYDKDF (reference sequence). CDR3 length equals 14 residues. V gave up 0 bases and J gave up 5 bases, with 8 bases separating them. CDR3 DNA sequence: TGTGCCACCAGCAGAGAACCCGGGGATCAGCCCCAGCATTTT. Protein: CATSREPGDQPQHF.

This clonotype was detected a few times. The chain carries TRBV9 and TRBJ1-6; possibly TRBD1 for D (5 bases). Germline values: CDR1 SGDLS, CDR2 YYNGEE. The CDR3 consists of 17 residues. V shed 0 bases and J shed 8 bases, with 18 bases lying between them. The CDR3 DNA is TGTGCCAGCAGCGTAGGAGACAGCGTTCTGGGATATTCACCCCTCCACTTT. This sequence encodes CASSVGDSVLGYSPLHF.

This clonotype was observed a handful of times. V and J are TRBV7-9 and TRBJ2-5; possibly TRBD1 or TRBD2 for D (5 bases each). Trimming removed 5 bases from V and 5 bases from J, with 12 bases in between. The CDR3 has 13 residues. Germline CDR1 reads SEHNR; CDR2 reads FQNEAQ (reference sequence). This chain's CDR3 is CASSPPWGETQYF. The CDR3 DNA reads TGTGCCAGCAGCCCGCCGTGGGGGGAGACCCAGTACTTC.

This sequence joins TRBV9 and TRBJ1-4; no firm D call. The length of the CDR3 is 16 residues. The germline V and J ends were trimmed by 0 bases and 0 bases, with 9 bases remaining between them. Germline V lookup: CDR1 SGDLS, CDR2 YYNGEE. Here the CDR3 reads CASSVGRAPTNEKLFF. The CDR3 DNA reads TGTGCCAGCAGCGTAGGTCGCGCCCCAACTAATGAAAAACTGTTTTTT.

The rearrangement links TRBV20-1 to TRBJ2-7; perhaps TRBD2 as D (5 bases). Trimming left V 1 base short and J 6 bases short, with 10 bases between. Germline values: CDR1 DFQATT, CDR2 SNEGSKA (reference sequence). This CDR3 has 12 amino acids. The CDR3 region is CSARVGEIEQYF. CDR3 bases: TGCAGTGCTAGAGTCGGGGAGATCGAGCAGTACTTC.

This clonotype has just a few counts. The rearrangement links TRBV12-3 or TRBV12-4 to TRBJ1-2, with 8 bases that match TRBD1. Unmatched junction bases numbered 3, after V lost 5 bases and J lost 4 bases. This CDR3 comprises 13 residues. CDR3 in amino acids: CASSQGTGYGYTF. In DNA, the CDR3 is TGTGCCAGCAGTCAAGGGACAGGCTATGGCTACACCTTC.

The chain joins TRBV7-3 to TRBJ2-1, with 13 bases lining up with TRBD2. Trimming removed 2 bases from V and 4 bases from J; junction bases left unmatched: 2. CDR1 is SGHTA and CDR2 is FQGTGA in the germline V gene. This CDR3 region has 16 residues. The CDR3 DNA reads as TGTGCCAGCAGCTTAGGGACTAGCGGGGATTACAATGAGCAGTTCTTC. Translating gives CASSLGTSGDYNEQFF. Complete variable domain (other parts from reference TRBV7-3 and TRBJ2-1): GAGVSQTPSNKVTEKGKYVELRCDPISGHTALYWYRQSLGQGPEFLIYFQGTGAADDSGLPNDRFFAVRPEGSVSTLKIQRTERGDSAVYLCASSLGTSGDYNEQFFGPGTRLTVL.

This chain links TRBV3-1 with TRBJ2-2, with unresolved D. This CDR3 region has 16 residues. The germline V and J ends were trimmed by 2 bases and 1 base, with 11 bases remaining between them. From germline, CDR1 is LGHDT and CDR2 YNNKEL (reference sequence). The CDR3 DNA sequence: TGTGCCAGCAGCCAATATCCAGAGATGAACACCGGGGAGCTGTTTTTT. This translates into CASSQYPEMNTGELFF.

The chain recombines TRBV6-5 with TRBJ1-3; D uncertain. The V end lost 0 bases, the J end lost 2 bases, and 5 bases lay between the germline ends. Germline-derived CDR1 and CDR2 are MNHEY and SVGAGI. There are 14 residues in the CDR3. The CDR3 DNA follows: TGTGCCAGCAGTTACTCGCCAGCTGGAAACACCATATATTTT. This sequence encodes CASSYSPAGNTIYF.

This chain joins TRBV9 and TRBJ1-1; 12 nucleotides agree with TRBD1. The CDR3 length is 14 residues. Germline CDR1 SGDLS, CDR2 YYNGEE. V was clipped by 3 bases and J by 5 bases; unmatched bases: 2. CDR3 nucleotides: TGTGCCAGCAGCGGGGGACAGGGGGCAACTGAAGCTTTCTTT. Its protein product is CASSGGQGATEAFF.

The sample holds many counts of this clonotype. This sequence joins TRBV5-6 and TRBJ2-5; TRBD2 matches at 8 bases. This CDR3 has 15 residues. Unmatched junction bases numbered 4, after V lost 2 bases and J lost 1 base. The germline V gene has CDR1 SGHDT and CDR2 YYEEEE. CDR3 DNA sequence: TGTGCCAGCAGCTTTTTTGCGGGGGGCCAAGAGACCCAGTACTTC. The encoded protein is CASSFFAGGQETQYF.

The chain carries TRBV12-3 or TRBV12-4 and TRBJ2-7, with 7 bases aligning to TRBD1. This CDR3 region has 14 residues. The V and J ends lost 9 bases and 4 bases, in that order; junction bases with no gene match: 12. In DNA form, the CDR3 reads TGTGCCAGTACACAGGGGCAGTACTTTTACGAGCAGTACTTC. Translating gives CASTQGQYFYEQYF.

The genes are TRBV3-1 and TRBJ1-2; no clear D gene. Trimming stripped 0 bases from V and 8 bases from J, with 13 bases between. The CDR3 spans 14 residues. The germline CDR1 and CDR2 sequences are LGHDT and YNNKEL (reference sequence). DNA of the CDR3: TGTGCCAGCAGCCAAGATCGGGGAGCGCGCGGCTACACCTTC. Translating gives CASSQDRGARGYTF.

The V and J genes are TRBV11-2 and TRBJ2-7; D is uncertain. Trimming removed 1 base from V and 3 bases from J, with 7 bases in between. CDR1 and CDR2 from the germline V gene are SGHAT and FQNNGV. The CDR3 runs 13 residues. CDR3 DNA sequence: TGTGCCAGCAGCTTAGTGACGGACTACGAGCAGTACTTC. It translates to CASSLVTDYEQYF.

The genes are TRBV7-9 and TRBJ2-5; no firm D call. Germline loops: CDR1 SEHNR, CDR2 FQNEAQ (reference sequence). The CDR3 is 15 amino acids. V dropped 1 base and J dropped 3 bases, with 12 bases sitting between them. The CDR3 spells CASSLVGPVEETQYF. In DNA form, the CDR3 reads TGTGCCAGCAGCTTAGTGGGCCCTGTCGAAGAGACCCAGTACTTC.

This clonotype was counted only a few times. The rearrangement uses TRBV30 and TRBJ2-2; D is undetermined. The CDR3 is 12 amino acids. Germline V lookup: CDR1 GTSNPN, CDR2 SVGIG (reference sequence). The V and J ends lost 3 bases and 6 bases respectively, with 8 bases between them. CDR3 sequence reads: CAWRVSAGELFF. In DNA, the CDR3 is TGTGCCTGGAGGGTGTCGGCCGGGGAGCTGTTTTTT. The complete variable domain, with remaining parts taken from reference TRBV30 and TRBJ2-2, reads SQTIHQWPATLVQPVGSPLSLECTVEGTSNPNLYWYRQAAGRGLQLLFYSVGIGQISSEVPQNLSASRPQDRQFILSSKKLLLSDSGFYLCAWRVSAGELFFGEGSRLTVL.

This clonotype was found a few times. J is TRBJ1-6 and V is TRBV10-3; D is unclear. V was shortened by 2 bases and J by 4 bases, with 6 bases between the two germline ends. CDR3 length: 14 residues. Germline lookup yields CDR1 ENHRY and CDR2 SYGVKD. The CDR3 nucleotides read TGTGCCATCAGTGAGGGGCAGTATAATTCACCCCTCCACTTT. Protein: CAISEGQYNSPLHF.

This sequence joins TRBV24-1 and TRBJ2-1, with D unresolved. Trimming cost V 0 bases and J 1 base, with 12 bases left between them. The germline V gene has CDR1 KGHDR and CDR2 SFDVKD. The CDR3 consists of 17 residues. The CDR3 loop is CATSDLPAAGSYNEQFF. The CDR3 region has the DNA TGTGCCACCAGTGATTTGCCTGCTGCCGGATCCTACAATGAGCAGTTCTTC.

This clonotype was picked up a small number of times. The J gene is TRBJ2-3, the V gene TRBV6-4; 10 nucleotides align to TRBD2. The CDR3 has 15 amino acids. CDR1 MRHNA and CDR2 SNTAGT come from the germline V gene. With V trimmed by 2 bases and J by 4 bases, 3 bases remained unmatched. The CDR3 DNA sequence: TGTGCCAGCAGTGACGAAGCGGGAGGGGCAGATACGCAGTATTTT. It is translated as CASSDEAGGADTQYF.

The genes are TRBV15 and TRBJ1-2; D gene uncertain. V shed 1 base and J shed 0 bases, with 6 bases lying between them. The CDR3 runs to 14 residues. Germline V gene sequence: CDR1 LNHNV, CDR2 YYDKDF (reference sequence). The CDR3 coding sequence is TGTGCCACCAGCAGAGTAGGGACTAACTATGGCTACACCTTC. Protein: CATSRVGTNYGYTF.

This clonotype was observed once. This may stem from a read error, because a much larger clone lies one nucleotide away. CDR3 loop: CASSLEEGSTYEQYF. In DNA form, the CDR3 reads TGTGCCAGCAGCTTAGAGGAGGGATCAACCTACGAGCAGTACTTC. This rearrangement joins TRBV7-2 to TRBJ2-7; maybe TRBD2 (6 bases). Germline CDR1 reads SGHTA; CDR2 reads FQGNSA. With 1 base removed from V and 2 bases from J, the gap between germline ends came to 12 bases. This CDR3 is built from 15 residues.

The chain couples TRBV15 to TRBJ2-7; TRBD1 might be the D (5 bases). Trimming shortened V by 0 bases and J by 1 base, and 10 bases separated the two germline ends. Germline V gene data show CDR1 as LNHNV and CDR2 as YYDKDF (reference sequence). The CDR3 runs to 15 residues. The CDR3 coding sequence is TGTGCCACCAGCAGAGATAGGGGTTCTTCCTACGAGCAGTACTTC. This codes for CATSRDRGSSYEQYF.

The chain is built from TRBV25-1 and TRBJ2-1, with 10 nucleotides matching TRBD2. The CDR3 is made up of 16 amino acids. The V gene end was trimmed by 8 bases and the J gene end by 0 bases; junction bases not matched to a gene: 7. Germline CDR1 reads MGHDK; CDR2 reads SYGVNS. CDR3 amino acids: CASGRASGSSYNEQFF. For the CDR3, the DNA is TGTGCCAGCGGTCGAGCTAGCGGGAGCTCCTACAATGAGCAGTTCTTC.

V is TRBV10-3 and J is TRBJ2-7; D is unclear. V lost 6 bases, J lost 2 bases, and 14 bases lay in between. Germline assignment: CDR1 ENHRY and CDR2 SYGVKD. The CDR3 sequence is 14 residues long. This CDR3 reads CAISPTKETYEQYF. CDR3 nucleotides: TGTGCCATCAGCCCCACCAAGGAGACCTACGAGCAGTACTTC.

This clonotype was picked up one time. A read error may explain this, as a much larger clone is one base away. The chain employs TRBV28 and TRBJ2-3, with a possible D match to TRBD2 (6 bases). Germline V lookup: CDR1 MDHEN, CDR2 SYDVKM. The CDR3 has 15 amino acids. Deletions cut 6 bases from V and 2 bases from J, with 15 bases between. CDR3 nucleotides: TGTGCCAGCAGACCGGGGACTTCCGTCACAGATACGCAGTATTTT. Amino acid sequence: CASRPGTSVTDTQYF.